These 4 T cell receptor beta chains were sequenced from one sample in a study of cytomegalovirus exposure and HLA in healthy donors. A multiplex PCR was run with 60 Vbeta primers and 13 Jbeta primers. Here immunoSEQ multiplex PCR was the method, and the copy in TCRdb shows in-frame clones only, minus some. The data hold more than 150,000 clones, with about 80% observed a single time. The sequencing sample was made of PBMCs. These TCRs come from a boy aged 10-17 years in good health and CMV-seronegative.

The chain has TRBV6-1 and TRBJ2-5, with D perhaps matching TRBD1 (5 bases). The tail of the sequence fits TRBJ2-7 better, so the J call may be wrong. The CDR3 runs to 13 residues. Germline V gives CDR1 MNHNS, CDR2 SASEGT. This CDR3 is CASSQERGYEQYF. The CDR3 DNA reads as TGTGCCAGCAGTCAGGAAAGGGGTTACGAGCAGTACTTC.

CDR3 residues: CASSPTGSYQETQYF. In DNA, the CDR3 is TGTGCCAGCAGCCCGACAGGGTCGTACCAAGAGACCCAGTACTTC. The rearrangement uses TRBV14 and TRBJ2-5; 7 bases are shared with TRBD1. The CDR3 extends over 15 amino acids. Per the germline V gene, CDR1 is SGHDN and CDR2 is FVKESK. The V and J ends lost 4 bases and 0 bases, in that order; junction bases with no gene match: 5.

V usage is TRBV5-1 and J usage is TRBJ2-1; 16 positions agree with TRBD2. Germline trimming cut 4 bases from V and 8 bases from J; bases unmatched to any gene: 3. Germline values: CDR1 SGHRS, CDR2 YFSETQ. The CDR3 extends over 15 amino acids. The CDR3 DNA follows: TGCGCCAGCAGCCCGGGACTAGCGGGAGGGGATGAGCAGTTCTTC. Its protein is CASSPGLAGGDEQFF.

CDR3: CASIQRGGGETQYF. In DNA form, the CDR3 reads TGTGCCAGCATTCAGCGGGGGGGCGGGGAGACCCAGTACTTC. The genes are TRBV6-1 and TRBJ2-5, with TRBD2 matching over 10 bases. The V segment lost 7 bases and the J segment 5 bases; nucleotides outside the gene matches: 7. CDR3 length: 14 amino acids. CDR1 and CDR2 from the germline V gene are MNHNS and SASEGT.